This T cell receptor beta chain was identified in a study of beta chain features in type 1 diabetes. Study-level information: Across the samples, roughly 99 million sorted cells were examined in total. The study's findings and limits: The study found moderately but significantly shorter TCRB CDR3s in all four CD4+ subsets of Type 1 diabetes patients.

The germline CDR1 and CDR2 sequences are SGHNT and YYREEE (reference sequence). Germline trimming cut 4 bases from V and 0 bases from J; bases unmatched to any gene: 1. The CDR3 runs to 14 residues. Only a few counts were recorded for this clone. Its specificity is not known. Reverse transcribing all isolated RNA meant expressed TCRB transcripts were sequenced. Assay: immunoSEQ multiplex PCR; the TCRdb copy retains only in-frame clones and omits some. The sample consists of about 150,000 clones, 8.5% to 12% of them appearing once. Markers CD45RO/CCR7/CD25/CD127/CD95/CD27 served to sort CD4+ naive, central memory, regulatory and stem cell-like memory cells. All sorted populations exceeded 98% purity.

Sequenced: naive CD4+ T cells from blood. The receptor was derived from a young man in good health. The chain combines TRBV5-4 with TRBJ2-3, with TRBD2 matching 8 bases. The CDR3 loop is CASSTSGSTDTQYF. The DNA for the CDR3 is TGTGCCAGCAGCACTAGCGGAAGCACAGATACGCAGTATTTT.